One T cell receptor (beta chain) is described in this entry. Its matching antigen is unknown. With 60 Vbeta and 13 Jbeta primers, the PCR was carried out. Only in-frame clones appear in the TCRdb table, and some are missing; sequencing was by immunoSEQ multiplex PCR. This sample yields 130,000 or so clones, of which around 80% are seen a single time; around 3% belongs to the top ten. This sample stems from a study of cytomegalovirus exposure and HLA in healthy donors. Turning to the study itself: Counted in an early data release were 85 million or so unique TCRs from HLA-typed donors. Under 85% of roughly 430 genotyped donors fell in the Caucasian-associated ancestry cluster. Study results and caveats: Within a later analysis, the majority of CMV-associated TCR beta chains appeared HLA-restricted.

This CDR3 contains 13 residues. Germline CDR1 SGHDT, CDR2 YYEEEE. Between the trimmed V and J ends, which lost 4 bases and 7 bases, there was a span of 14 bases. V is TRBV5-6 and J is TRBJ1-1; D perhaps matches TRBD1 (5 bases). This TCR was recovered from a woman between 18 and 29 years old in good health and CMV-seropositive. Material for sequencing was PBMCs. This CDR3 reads CASSTRQIREAFF. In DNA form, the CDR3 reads TGTGCCAGCAGCACTCGACAGATACGTGAAGCTTTCTTT.